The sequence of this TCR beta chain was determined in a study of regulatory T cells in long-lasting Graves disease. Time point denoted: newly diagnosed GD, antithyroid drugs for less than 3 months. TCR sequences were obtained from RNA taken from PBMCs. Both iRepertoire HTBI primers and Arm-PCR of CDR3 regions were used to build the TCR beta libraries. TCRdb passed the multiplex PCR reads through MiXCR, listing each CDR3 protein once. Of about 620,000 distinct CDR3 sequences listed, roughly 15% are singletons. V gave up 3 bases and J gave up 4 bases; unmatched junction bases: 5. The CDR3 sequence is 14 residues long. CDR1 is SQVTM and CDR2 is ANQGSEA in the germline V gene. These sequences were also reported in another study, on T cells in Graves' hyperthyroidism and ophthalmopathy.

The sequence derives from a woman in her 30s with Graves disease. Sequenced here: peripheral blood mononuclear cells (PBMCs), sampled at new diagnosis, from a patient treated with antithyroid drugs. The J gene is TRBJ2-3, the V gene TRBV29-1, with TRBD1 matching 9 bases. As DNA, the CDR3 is TGCAGCGTTGAGTGGGACAGGGTACCAGATACGCAGTATTTT. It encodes CSVEWDRVPDTQYF.